Listed here is a single T cell receptor beta chain. The antigen is unknown. Trimming removed 4 bases from V and 1 base from J; junction bases left unmatched: 6. Germline loops: CDR1 SEHNR, CDR2 FQNEAQ (reference sequence). The CDR3 is made up of 16 amino acids. The data were obtained in a study of neoadjuvant nivolumab and ipilimumab in lung cancer. Study-level results: Compared with tumor-adjacent uninvolved lung, resected tumors showed greater richness and clonality. Pathologic regression was not significantly tied to TCR clonality.

Data came from immunoSEQ multiplex PCR; TCRdb stores just in-frame clones and leaves some out. The sample includes 2,500 to 4,000 clones, around 90% of them seen just once. Sequencing was performed on tumor tissue, taken after neoadjuvant nivolumab, alone or with ipilimumab, at or shortly before surgery. This chain links TRBV7-9 with TRBJ2-2, with TRBD2 matching over 7 bases. The receptor comes from an adult with non-small cell lung cancer. The DNA of the CDR3 is TGTGCCAGCAGCTCCCCCGCTAGCGGGAACACCGGGGAGCTGTTTTTT. This sequence encodes CASSSPASGNTGELFF.